One sample yielded the 6 T cell receptor beta chains listed below, sequenced in a study of graft-versus-host responses after intestinal transplantation. Method: immunoSEQ multiplex PCR; TCRdb's copy keeps in-frame clones and lacks some. This table has over 35,000 clones, about 90% appearing once. Material: PBMCs, obtained roughly 300 days after intestinal transplant. The receptors shown here come from a human patient who received an intestinal transplant, so some T cells may come from the graft donor.

The rearrangement uses TRBV5-6 and TRBJ2-5; D call uncertain. The CDR3 has 12 amino acids. V was shortened by 2 bases and J by 0 bases, with 2 bases between the two germline ends. In germline, CDR1 is SGHDT, CDR2 YYEEEE. The CDR3 reads CASSFDQETQYF. In DNA, the CDR3 is TGTGCCAGCAGCTTTGACCAAGAGACCCAGTACTTC.

CDR3 DNA sequence: TGTGCCATCAGTGACCCCCTGGGAGGCGGGGCCACAGATACGCAGTATTTT. Translating it yields CAISDPLGGGATDTQYF. The chain couples TRBV10-3 to TRBJ2-3, with a tentative D call TRBD2 (6 bases). Trimming took off 3 bases at V and 2 bases at J, with 18 bases between the two ends. CDR1 and CDR2 (germline): ENHRY, SYGVKD. The CDR3 covers 17 residues.

This sequence joins TRBV4-2 and TRBJ2-5; 11 bases match TRBD2. Trimming took 4 bases from V and 4 from J; bases not matched to a gene: 11. CDR1 is LGHNA and CDR2 is YNFKEQ in the germline V gene. The CDR3 spans 17 residues. The CDR3 coding sequence is TGTGCCAGCAGCCCCTTGACTAGCGGGATAGGGATAGAGACCCAGTACTTC. Translating it yields CASSPLTSGIGIETQYF.

The chain is built from TRBV18 and TRBJ2-7, with 11 nucleotides matching TRBD2. Germline loops: CDR1 KGHSH, CDR2 LQKENI. CDR3 length: 13 amino acids. After removal of 1 base from V and 7 bases from J, the junction contained 0 bases not matched to a gene. This chain's CDR3 is CASSPRLAGEQYF. The CDR3 DNA follows: TGTGCCAGCTCACCACGACTAGCGGGAGAGCAGTACTTC.

This chain joins TRBV29-1 and TRBJ1-2; D is possibly TRBD1 (5 bases). V was shortened by 2 bases and J by 6 bases, with 13 bases between the two germline ends. Germline loops: CDR1 SQVTM, CDR2 ANQGSEA. The CDR3 runs to 13 residues. The CDR3 nucleotides are TGCAGCGTTGAATGGGGGGGTGTAAATGGCTACACCTTC. Translating it yields CSVEWGGVNGYTF.

This chain links TRBV2 with TRBJ1-1, with 7 bases aligning to TRBD1. Trimming cost V 2 bases and J 3 bases; bases outside gene matches: 6. The CDR3 contains 15 residues. Germline V lookup: CDR1 SNHLY, CDR2 FYNNEI. CDR3 region: CASSELTGRDTEAFF. The CDR3, as DNA: TGTGCCAGCAGTGAACTGACAGGGAGGGACACTGAAGCTTTCTTT.